This T cell receptor (beta chain) was recovered during a study of cytomegalovirus exposure and HLA in healthy donors. Primers: 60 Vbeta forward and 13 Jbeta reverse. TCRdb's copy holds only in-frame clones and misses some; the assay was immunoSEQ multiplex PCR. The data hold some 100,000 clones, with 81% observed a single time. Each donor's status was that of a healthy bone marrow donor. Details on this clone: What it binds is not known.

V was shortened by 4 bases and J by 0 bases, with 14 bases between the two germline ends. CDR1 and CDR2 (germline): SGHDT, YYEEEE. This CDR3 contains 15 residues. Findings and limits, study-wide: Apart from CMV serostatus, no immune exposure information was available.

The sequence derives from a woman under 40 in good health and CMV-seronegative. This chain joins TRBV5-6 and TRBJ2-7; the D gene is possibly TRBD1 (5 bases). Input material: PBMCs. This CDR3 reads CASSLRVNFSYEQYF. Here the CDR3 DNA reads TGTGCCAGCAGCCTCAGGGTCAACTTCTCCTACGAGCAGTACTTC. Full variable domain (rest looked up from reference TRBV5-6 and TRBJ2-7): DAGVTQSPTHLIKTRGQQVTLRCSPKSGHDTVSWYQQALGQGPQFIFQYYEEEERQRGNFPDRFSGHQFPNYSSELNVNALLLGDSALYLCASSLRVNFSYEQYFGPGTRLTVT.